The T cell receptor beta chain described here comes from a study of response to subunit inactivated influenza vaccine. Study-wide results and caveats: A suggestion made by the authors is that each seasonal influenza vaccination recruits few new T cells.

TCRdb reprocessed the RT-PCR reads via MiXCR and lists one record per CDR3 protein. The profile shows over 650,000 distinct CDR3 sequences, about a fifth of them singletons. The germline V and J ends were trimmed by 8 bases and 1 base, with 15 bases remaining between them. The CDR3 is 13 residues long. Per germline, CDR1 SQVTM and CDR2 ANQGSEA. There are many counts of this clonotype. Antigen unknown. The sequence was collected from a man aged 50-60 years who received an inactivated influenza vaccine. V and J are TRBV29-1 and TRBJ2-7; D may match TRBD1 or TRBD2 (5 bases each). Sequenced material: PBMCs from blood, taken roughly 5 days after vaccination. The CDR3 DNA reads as TGCAGCATCTGGGACGGAGGATCCTACGAGCAGTACTTC. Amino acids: CSIWDGGSYEQYF.